The entry below gives a single T cell receptor (beta chain) sequence along with its context. Its antigen remains unidentified. Treatment described: about 20 received Ad26.COV2.S at low or high dose, single or two shots; roughly 5 received placebo; per-sample allocation not given. Sampling occurred on day 63 after the first vaccine or placebo injection. Expressing Wuhan-strain SARS-CoV-2 spike, an Ad26 vector served as the vaccine. Profiled with immunoSEQ multiplex PCR; TCRdb holds only in-frame clones, not every one. The sample records approximately 450,000 clones, around 90% being singletons. The V end lost 0 bases, the J end lost 4 bases, and 9 bases lay between the germline ends. Germline V CDR1 and CDR2: SEHNR, FQNEAQ (reference sequence). The CDR3 totals 14 residues. This entry is derived from a study of Ad26.COV2.S vaccination and SARS-CoV-2 variants. Overall study results and limits: Total T cell responses, in the TCR breadth and depth analyses, may have been underestimated. Vaccinees reportedly had broad spike-specific CD8+ and CD4+ T cell responses.

The clonotype comes from a person between 18 and 59 years old who received the Ad26.COV2.S COVID-19 vaccine or a placebo. The V and J genes are TRBV7-9 and TRBJ2-5; D is ambiguous. The sequences come from peripheral blood, collected in a trial of Ad26.COV2.S vaccine versus placebo. This CDR3 reads CASSLASSRETQYF. The CDR3 DNA reads TGTGCCAGCAGCTTAGCGTCCAGTCGAGAGACCCAGTACTTC.